Listed below are T cell receptor beta chains from one sample, sequenced in a study of cytomegalovirus exposure and HLA in healthy donors. Profiled with immunoSEQ multiplex PCR; TCRdb holds only in-frame clones, not every one. The data show around 110,000 clones, roughly 70% seen once. Sequencing was performed on PBMCs. All receptors derive from a woman under 40 in good health and CMV-seronegative. CDR3s include the opening cysteine and the closing phenylalanine or tryptophan. A D gene is named only where the DNA matches it firmly. Clone size is stated in some rows and not others, as once, few, many or a class when expanded.

abundance: .; v_gene: TRBV14; j_gene: TRBJ1-2; d_gene: .; CDR3aa: CASSQVNDLPDGYTF; CDR3nt: TGTGCCAGCAGCCAAGTAAACGATTTACCAGATGGCTACACCTTC
abundance: .; v_gene: TRBV12-5; j_gene: TRBJ2-7; d_gene: TRBD2; CDR3aa: CASGPAPQLAGVTYEQYF; CDR3nt: TGTGCTAGTGGTCCGGCCCCCCAGCTAGCGGGAGTCACCTACGAGCAGTACTTC
abundance: few; v_gene: TRBV4-2; j_gene: TRBJ1-5; d_gene: .; CDR3aa: CASSHPGEGQPQHF; CDR3nt: TGTGCCAGCAGCCATCCGGGGGAAGGACAGCCCCAGCATTTT
abundance: .; v_gene: TRBV7-2; j_gene: TRBJ2-7; d_gene: TRBD1; CDR3aa: CASSLYRGNEQYF; CDR3nt: TGTGCCAGCAGCTTATACAGGGGGAACGAGCAGTACTTC
abundance: .; v_gene: TRBV19; j_gene: TRBJ1-3; d_gene: .; CDR3aa: CASSVAPDTIYF; CDR3nt: TGTGCCAGTAGTGTCGCCCCGGACACCATATATTTT
abundance: .; v_gene: TRBV7-8; j_gene: TRBJ2-2; d_gene: .; CDR3aa: CASSLDFHRAGELFF; CDR3nt: TGTGCCAGCAGCTTAGACTTTCACCGGGCCGGGGAGCTGTTTTTT
abundance: .; v_gene: TRBV29-1; j_gene: TRBJ2-7; d_gene: TRBD1; CDR3aa: CSVVSRDRPAEQYF; CDR3nt: TGCAGCGTTGTTTCTAGGGACAGACCTGCCGAGCAGTACTTC
abundance: .; v_gene: TRBV5-5; j_gene: TRBJ1-2; d_gene: TRBD1; CDR3aa: CASRRQGNYGYTF; CDR3nt: TGTGCCAGCAGACGACAGGGTAACTATGGCTACACCTTC
abundance: .; v_gene: TRBV10-1; j_gene: TRBJ2-7; d_gene: .; CDR3aa: CASSESGLGFYEQYF; CDR3nt: TGCGCCAGCAGTGAGTCGGGACTGGGCTTCTACGAGCAGTACTTC
abundance: .; v_gene: TRBV7-2; j_gene: TRBJ1-5; d_gene: .; CDR3aa: CASSLVLNSNQPQHF; CDR3nt: TGTGCCAGCAGCTTAGTACTAAATAGCAATCAGCCCCAGCATTTT
abundance: .; v_gene: TRBV19; j_gene: TRBJ2-7; d_gene: TRBD2; CDR3aa: CASRGTATGGTYEQYF; CDR3nt: TGTGCCAGTAGGGGGACTGCCACCGGGGGGACCTACGAGCAGTACTTC
abundance: few; v_gene: TRBV11-3; j_gene: TRBJ1-1; d_gene: .; CDR3aa: CASSFRAGAEAFF; CDR3nt: TGTGCCAGCAGCTTCAGGGCGGGGGCTGAAGCTTTCTTT
abundance: .; v_gene: TRBV30; j_gene: TRBJ2-1; d_gene: .; CDR3aa: CAWSVLGVVGSPFF; CDR3nt: TGTGCCTGGAGTGTATTAGGGGTTGTCGGCTCCCCGTTCTTC
abundance: .; v_gene: TRBV2; j_gene: TRBJ1-1; d_gene: .; CDR3aa: CASRGLQGQGAFF; CDR3nt: TGTGCCAGCAGGGGACTCCAGGGTCAGGGAGCTTTCTTT
abundance: once; v_gene: TRBV27; j_gene: TRBJ1-1; d_gene: .; CDR3aa: CASSSSFRDTEAFF; CDR3nt: TGCGCCAGCAGTTCATCCTTCAGGGACACTGAAGCTTTCTTT
abundance: .; v_gene: TRBV27; j_gene: TRBJ2-7; d_gene: TRBD2; CDR3aa: CASSKDGRASYEQYF; CDR3nt: TGTGCCAGCAGTAAGGACGGGAGGGCTTCCTACGAGCAGTACTTC
abundance: .; v_gene: TRBV2; j_gene: TRBJ2-1; d_gene: .; CDR3aa: CATSRRTDNEQFF; CDR3nt: TGTGCCACCTCCCGCCGGACAGACAATGAGCAGTTCTTC
abundance: .; v_gene: TRBV19; j_gene: TRBJ2-1; d_gene: TRBD2; CDR3aa: CASSIHETSGEQFF; CDR3nt: TGTGCCAGTAGTATCCACGAAACTAGCGGCGAGCAGTTCTTC